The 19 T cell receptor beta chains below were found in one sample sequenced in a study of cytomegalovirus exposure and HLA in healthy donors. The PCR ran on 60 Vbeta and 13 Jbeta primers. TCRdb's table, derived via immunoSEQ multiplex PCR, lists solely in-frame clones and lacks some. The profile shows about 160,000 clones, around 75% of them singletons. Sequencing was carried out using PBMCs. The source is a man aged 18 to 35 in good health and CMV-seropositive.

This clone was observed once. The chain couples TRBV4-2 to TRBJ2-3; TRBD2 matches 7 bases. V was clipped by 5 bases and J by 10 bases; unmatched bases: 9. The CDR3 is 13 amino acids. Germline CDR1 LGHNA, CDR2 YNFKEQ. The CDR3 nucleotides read TGTGCCAGCAGCTTCTCCGCGGGGGTGGCGCAGTATTTT. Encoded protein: CASSFSAGVAQYF.

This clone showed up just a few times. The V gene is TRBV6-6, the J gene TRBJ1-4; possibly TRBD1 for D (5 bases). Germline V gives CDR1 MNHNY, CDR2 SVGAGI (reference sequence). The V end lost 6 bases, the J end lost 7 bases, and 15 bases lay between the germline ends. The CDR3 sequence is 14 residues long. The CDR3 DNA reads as TGTGCCAGCAGCCCGGACAACGGGAGTGAAAAACTGTTTTTT. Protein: CASSPDNGSEKLFF.

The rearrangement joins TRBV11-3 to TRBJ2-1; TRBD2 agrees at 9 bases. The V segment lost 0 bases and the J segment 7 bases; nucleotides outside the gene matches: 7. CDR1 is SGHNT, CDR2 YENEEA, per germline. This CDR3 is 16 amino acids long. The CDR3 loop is CASSLDGAGGRNEQFF. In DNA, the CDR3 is TGTGCCAGCAGCTTAGATGGCGCGGGGGGGCGGAATGAGCAGTTCTTC.

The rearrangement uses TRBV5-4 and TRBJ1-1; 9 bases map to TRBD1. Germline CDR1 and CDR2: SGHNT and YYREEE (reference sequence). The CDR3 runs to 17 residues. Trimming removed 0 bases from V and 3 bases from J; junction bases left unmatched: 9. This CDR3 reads CASSLGVGDRAHTEAFF. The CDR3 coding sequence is TGTGCCAGCAGCTTGGGGGTTGGGGACAGGGCCCACACTGAAGCTTTCTTT.

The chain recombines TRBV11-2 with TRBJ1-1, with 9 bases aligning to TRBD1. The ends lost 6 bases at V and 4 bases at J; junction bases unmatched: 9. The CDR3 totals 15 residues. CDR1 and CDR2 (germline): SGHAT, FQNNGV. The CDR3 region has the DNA TGTGCCAGCAGGCAAACACAGGGGGCGGCCACTGAAGCTTTCTTT. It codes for CASRQTQGAATEAFF.

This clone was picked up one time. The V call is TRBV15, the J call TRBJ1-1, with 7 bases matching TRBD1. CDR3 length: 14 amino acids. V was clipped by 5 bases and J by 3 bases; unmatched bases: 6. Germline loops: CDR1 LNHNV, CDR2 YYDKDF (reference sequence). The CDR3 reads CATSSRTGDTEAFF. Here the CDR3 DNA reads TGTGCCACCAGCTCCCGGACAGGAGACACTGAAGCTTTCTTT.

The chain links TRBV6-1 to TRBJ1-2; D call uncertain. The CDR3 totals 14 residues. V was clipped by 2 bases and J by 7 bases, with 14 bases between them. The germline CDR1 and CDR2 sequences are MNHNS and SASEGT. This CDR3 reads CASSESGRSLGYTF. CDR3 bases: TGTGCCAGCAGTGAAAGCGGCAGAAGCCTTGGCTACACCTTC.

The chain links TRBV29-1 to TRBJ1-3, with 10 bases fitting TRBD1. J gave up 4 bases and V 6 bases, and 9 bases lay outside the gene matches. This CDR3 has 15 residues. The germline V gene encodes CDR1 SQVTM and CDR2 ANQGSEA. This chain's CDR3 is CSVRQGAGGGNTIYF. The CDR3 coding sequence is TGCAGCGTAAGACAGGGGGCAGGTGGGGGAAACACCATATATTTT.

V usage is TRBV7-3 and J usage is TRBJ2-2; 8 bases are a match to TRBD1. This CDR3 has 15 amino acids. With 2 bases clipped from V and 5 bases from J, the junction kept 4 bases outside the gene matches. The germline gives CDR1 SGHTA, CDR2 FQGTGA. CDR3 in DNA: TGTGCCAGCAGCTTACAGGGGGCGCAAACCGGGGAGCTGTTTTTT. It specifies CASSLQGAQTGELFF.

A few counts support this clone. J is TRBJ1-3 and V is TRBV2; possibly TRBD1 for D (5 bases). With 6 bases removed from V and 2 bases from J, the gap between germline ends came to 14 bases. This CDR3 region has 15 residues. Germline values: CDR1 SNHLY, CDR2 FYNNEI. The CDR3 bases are TGTGCCAGCAGCATCGACAGAGTTCCTGGAAACACCATATATTTT. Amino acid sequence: CASSIDRVPGNTIYF.

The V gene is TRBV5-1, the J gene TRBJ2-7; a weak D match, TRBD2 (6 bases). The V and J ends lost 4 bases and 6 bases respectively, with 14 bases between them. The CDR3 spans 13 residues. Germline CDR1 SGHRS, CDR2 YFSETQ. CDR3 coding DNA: TGCGCCAGCAGCCCCGGGACTTCGCTCGAGCAGTACGTC. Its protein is CASSPGTSLEQYV.

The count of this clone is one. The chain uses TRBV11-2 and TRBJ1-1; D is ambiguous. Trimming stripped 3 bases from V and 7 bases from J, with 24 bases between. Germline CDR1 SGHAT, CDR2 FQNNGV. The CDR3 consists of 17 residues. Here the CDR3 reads CASSLVRPGLGFFEAFF. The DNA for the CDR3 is TGTGCCAGCAGCTTGGTTCGTCCAGGACTGGGGTTTTTTGAAGCTTTCTTT.

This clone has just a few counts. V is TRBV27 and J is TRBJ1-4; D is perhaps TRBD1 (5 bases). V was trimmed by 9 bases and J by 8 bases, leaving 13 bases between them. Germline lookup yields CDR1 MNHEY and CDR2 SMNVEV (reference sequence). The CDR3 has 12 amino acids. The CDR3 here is CASRGINEKLFF. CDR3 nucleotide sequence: TGTGCCAGTAGGGGTATCAACGAAAAACTGTTTTTT.

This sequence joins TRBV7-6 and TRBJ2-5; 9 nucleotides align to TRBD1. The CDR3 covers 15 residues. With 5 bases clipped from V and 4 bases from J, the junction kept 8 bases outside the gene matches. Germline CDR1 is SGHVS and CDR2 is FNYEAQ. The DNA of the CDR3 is TGTGCCAGCAGCCCTACCTACAGGGGGCTAGAGACCCAGTACTTC. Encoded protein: CASSPTYRGLETQYF.

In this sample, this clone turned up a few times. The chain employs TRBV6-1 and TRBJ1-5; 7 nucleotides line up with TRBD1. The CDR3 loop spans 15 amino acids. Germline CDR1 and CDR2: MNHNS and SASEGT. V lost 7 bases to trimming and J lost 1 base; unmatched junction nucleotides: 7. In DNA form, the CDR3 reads TGTGCCAGCACATATACAGGGGACAGCAATCAGCCCCAGCATTTT. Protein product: CASTYTGDSNQPQHF.

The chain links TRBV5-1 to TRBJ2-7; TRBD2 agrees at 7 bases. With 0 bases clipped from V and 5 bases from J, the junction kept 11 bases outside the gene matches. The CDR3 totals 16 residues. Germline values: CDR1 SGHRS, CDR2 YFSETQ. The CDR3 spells CASSLGLGGEPHEQYV. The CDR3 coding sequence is TGCGCCAGCAGCTTGGGGCTGGGGGGGGAGCCCCACGAGCAGTACGTC.

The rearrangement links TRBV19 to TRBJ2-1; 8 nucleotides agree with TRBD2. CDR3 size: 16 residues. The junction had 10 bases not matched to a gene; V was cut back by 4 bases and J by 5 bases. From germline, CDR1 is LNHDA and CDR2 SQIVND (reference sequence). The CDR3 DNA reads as TGTGCCAGTAGTACAACCGGGACTAGGATACACAATGAGCAGTTCTTC. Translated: CASSTTGTRIHNEQFF.

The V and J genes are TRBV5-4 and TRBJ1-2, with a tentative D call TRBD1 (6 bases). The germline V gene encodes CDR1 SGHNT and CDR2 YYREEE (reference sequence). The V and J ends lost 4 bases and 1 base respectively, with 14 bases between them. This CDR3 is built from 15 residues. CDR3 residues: CASSQGLGINYGYTF. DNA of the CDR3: TGTGCCAGCAGCCAGGGGTTAGGGATTAACTATGGCTACACCTTC.

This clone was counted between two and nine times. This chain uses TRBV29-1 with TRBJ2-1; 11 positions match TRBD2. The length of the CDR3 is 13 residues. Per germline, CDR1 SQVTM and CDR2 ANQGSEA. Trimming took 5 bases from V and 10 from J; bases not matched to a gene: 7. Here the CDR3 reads CSVLAGGAVEQFF. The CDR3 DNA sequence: TGCAGCGTTCTAGCGGGAGGTGCCGTCGAGCAGTTCTTC.